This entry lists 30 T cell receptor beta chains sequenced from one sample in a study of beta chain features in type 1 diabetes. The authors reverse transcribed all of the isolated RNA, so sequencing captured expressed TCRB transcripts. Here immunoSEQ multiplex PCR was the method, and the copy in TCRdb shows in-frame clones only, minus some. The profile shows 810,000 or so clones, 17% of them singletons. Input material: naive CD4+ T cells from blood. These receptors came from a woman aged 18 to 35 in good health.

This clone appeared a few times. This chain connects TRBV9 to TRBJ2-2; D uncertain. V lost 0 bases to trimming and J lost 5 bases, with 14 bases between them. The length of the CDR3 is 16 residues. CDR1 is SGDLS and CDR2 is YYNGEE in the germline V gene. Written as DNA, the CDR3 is TGTGCCAGCAGCGTAGCATCAAGGGCCCGAACCGGGGAGCTGTTTTTT. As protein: CASSVASRARTGELFF.

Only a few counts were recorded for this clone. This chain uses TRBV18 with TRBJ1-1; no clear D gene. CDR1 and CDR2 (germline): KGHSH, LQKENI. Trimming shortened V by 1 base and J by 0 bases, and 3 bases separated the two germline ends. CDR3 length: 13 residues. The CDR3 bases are TGTGCCAGCTCACCACAGATGAACACTGAAGCTTTCTTT. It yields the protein CASSPQMNTEAFF.

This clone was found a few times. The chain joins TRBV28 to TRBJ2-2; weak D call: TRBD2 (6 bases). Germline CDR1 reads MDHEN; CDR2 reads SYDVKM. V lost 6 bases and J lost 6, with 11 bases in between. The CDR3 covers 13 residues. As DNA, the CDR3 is TGTGCCAGCAGGCCGAGACTAGCCGGGGAGCTGTTTTTT. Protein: CASRPRLAGELFF. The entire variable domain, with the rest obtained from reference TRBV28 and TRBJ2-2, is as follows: DVKVTQSSRYLVKRTGEKVFLECVQDMDHENMFWYRQDPGLGLRLIYFSYDVKMKEKGDIPEGYSVSREKKERFSLILESASTNQTSMYLCASRPRLAGELFFGEGSRLTVL.

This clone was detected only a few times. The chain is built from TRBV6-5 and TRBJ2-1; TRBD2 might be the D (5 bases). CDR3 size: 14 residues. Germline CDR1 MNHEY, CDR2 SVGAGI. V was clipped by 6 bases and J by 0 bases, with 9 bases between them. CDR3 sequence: CASRDSSSYNEQFF. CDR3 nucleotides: TGTGCCAGCAGGGACTCCAGCTCCTACAATGAGCAGTTCTTC.

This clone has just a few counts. CDR3 region: CASSLNRDNNEQFF. The CDR3 DNA reads as TGTGCCAGCAGCTTAAACAGGGACAACAATGAGCAGTTCTTC. The chain has TRBV7-9 and TRBJ2-1, with D possibly TRBD1 on 6 matching bases. The CDR3 contains 14 residues. V lost 2 bases and J lost 5, with 10 bases in between. Per the germline V gene, CDR1 is SEHNR and CDR2 is FQNEAQ (reference sequence).

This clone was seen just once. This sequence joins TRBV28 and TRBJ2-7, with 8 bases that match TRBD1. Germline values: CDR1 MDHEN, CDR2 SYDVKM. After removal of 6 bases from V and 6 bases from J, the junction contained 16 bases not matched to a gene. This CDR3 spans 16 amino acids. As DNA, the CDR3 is TGTGCCAGCAGACCCCTAGGACAGGGCACGGTTCGCGAGCAGTACTTC. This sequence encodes CASRPLGQGTVREQYF.

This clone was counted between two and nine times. This CDR3 is CASRRGVAGGRGSTDTQYF. For the CDR3, the DNA is TGTGCCAGCAGGCGAGGGGTAGCGGGAGGTCGGGGTAGCACAGATACGCAGTATTTT. The genes are TRBV7-2 and TRBJ2-3; TRBD2 matches at 10 bases. CDR3 length: 19 amino acids. Germline V gene data show CDR1 as SGHTA and CDR2 as FQGNSA. The V gene end was trimmed by 6 bases and the J gene end by 0 bases; junction bases not matched to a gene: 15.

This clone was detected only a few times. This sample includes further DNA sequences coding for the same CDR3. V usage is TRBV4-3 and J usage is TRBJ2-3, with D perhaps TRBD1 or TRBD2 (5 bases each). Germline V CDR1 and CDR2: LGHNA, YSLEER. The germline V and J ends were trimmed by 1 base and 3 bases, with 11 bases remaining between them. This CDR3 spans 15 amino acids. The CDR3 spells CASSQGAGSTDTQYF. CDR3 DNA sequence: TGCGCCAGCAGCCAAGGGGCAGGGAGTACAGATACGCAGTATTTT.

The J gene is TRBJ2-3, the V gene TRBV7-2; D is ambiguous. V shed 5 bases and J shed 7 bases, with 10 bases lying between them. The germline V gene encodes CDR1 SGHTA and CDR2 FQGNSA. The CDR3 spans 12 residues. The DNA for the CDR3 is TGTGCCAGCAGCCCTAGTGCTTATACGCAGTATTTT. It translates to CASSPSAYTQYF.

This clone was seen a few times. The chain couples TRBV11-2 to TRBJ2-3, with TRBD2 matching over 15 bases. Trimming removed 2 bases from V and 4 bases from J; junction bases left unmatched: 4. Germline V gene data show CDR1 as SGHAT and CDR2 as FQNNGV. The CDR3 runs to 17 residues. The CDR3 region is CASSLSRTSGRADTQYF. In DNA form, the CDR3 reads TGTGCCAGCAGCTTATCTCGGACTAGCGGGAGGGCAGATACGCAGTATTTT.

The CDR3 bases are TGTGCCAGCAGCACTAATAGCGGTCTCGGGGAGACCCAGTACTTC. It codes for CASSTNSGLGETQYF. The chain uses TRBV7-2 and TRBJ2-5; D may be TRBD2 (6 bases). This CDR3 spans 15 amino acids. Between the trimmed V and J ends, which lost 5 bases and 5 bases, there was a span of 18 bases. CDR1 and CDR2 from the germline V gene are SGHTA and FQGNSA.

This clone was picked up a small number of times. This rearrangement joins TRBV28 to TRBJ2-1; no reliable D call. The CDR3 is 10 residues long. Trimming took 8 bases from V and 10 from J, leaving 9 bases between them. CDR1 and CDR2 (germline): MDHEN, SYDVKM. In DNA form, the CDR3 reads TGTGCCAGCGGAAGAGCCGAGCAGTTCTTC. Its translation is CASGRAEQFF. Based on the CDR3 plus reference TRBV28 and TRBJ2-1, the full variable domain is DVKVTQSSRYLVKRTGEKVFLECVQDMDHENMFWYRQDPGLGLRLIYFSYDVKMKEKGDIPEGYSVSREKKERFSLILESASTNQTSMYLCASGRAEQFFGPGTRLTVL.

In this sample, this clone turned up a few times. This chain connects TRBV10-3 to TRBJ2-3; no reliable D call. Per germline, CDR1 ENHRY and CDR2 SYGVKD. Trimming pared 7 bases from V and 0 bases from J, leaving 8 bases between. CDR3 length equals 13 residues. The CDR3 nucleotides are TGTGCCATCAAAGGACCCAGCACAGATACGCAGTATTTT. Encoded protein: CAIKGPSTDTQYF.

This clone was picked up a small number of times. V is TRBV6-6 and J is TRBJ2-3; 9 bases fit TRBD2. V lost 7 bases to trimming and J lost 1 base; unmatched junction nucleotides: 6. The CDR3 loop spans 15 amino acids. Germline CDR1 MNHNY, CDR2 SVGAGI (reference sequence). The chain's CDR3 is CASTRRTSGTDTQYF. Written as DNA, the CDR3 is TGTGCCAGCACCCGGAGGACTAGCGGCACAGATACGCAGTATTTT.

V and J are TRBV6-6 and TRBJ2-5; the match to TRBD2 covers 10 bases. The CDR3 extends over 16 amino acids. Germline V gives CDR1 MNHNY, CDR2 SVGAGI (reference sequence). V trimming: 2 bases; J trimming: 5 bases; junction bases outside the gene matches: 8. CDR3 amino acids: CASSYPSGRARETQYF. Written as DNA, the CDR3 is TGTGCCAGCAGTTACCCGAGCGGGAGGGCCCGGGAGACCCAGTACTTC.

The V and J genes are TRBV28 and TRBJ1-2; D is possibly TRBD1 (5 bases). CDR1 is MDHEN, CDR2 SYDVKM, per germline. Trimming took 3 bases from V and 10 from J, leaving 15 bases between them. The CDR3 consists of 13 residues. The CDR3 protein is CASSFTQGSDYTF. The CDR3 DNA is TGTGCCAGCAGTTTTACTCAGGGCAGTGACTACACCTTC.

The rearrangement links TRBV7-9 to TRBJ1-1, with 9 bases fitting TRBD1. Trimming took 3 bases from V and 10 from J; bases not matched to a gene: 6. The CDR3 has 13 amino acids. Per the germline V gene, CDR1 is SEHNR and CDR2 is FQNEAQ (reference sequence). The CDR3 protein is CASSLGDRVVAFF. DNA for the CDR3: TGTGCCAGCAGCTTGGGGGACAGGGTGGTAGCTTTCTTT.

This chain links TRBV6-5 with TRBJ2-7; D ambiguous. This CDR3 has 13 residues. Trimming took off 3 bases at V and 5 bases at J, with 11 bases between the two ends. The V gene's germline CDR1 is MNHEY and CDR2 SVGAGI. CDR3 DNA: TGTGCCAGCAGTTATGGGTCCCGGCACGAGCAGTACTTC. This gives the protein CASSYGSRHEQYF.

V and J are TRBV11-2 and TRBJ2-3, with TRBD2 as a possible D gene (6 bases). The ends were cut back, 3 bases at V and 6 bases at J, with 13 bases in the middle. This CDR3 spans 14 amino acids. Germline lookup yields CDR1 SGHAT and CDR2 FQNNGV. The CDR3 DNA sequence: TGTGCCAGCAGCTTGAGACTAGGGTTGGATACGCAGTATTTT. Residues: CASSLRLGLDTQYF. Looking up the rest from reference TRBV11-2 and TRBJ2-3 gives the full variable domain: EAGVAQSPRYKIIEKRQSVAFWCNPISGHATLYWYQQILGQGPKLLIQFQNNGVVDDSQLPKDRFSAERLKGVDSTLKIQPAKLEDSAVYLCASSLRLGLDTQYFGPGTRLTVL.

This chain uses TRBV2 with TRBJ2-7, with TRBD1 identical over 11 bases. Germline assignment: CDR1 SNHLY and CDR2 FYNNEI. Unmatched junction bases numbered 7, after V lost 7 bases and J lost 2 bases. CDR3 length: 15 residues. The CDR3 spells CASKRGTGGAYEQYF. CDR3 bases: TGTGCCAGCAAGAGAGGGACAGGGGGAGCCTACGAGCAGTACTTC. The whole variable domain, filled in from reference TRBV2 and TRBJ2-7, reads EPEVTQTPSHQVTQMGQEVILRCVPISNHLYFYWYRQILGQKVEFLVSFYNNEISEKSEIFDDQFSVERPDGSNFTLKIRSTKLEDSAMYFCASKRGTGGAYEQYFGPGTRLTVT.

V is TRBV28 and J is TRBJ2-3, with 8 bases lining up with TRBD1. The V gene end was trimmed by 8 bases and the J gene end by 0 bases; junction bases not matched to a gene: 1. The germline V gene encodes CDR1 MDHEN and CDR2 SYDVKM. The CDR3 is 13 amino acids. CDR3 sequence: CASGQGSTDTQYF. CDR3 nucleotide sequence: TGTGCCAGCGGACAGGGTAGCACAGATACGCAGTATTTT.

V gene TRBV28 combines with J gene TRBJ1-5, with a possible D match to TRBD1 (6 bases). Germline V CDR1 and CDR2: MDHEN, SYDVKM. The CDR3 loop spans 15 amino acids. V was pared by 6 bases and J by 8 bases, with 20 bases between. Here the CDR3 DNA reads TGTGCCAGCAGCGGGGGACATGGGGTCCCGGAGCCCCAGCATTTT. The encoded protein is CASSGGHGVPEPQHF.

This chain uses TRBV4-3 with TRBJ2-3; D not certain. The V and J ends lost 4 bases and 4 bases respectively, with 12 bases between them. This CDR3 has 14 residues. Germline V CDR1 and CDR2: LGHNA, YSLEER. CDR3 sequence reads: CASSPDGWSDTQYF. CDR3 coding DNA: TGCGCCAGCAGCCCCGATGGGTGGTCAGATACGCAGTATTTT.

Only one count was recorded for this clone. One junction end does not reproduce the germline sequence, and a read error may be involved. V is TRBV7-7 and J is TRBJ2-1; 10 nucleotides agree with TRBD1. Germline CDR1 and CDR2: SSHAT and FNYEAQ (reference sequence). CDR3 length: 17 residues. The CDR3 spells CASSFFTGTGANNEQFF. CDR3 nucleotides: TGTGCTAGCAGCTTCTTCACCGGGACAGGGGCCAACAATGAGCAGTTCTTC.

The CDR3 sequence is CASSWDRSSGGTQYF. The CDR3 nucleotides read TGTGCCAGCAGCTGGGACAGGTCCAGCGGGGGTACGCAGTATTTT. This chain connects TRBV7-9 to TRBJ2-3, with D possibly called TRBD1 or TRBD2 (8 bases each). The CDR3 has 15 amino acids. The germline V gene encodes CDR1 SEHNR and CDR2 FQNEAQ (reference sequence). Trimming left V 4 bases short and J 8 bases short, with 19 bases between. The full variable domain, rest sourced from reference TRBV7-9 and TRBJ2-3, is DTGVSQNPRHKITKRGQNVTFRCDPISEHNRLYWYRQTLGQGPEFLTYFQNEAQLEKSRLLSDRFSAERPKGSFSTLEIQRTEQGDSAMYLCASSWDRSSGGTQYFGPGTRLTVL.

The CDR3 DNA reads TGTGCCAGCAGTGGGGGCAATCAGCGGGAGATCATGGAGACCCAGTACTTC. Translation gives CASSGGNQREIMETQYF. The chain recombines TRBV6-1 with TRBJ2-5, with 8 bases aligning to TRBD2. V gave up 4 bases and J gave up 5 bases; unmatched junction bases: 15. The CDR3 spans 17 residues. CDR1 is MNHNS, CDR2 SASEGT, per germline.

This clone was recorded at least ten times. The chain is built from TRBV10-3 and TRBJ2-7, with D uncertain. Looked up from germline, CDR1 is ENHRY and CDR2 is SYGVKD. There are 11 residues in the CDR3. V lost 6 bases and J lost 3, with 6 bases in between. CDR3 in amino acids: CAISWGYEQYF. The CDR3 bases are TGTGCCATCAGCTGGGGCTACGAGCAGTACTTC.

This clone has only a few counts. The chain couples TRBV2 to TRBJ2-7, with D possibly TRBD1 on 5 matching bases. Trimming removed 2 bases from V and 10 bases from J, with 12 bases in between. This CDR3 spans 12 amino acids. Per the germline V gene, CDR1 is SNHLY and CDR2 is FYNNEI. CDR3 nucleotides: TGTGCCAGCAGTGAAATAGTGACAGTACAGTACTTC. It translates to CASSEIVTVQYF.

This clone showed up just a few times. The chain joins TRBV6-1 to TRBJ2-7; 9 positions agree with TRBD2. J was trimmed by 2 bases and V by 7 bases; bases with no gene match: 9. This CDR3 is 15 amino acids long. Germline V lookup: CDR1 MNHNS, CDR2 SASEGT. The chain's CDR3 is CASTDQAGGAYEQYF. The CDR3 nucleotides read TGTGCCAGCACTGACCAGGCGGGAGGGGCCTACGAGCAGTACTTC.

CDR3 amino acids: CASSVQRVPNTGELFF. The CDR3 coding sequence is TGTGCCAGCAGCGTTCAACGCGTACCGAACACCGGGGAGCTGTTTTTT. The gene calls are TRBV7-2 and TRBJ2-2; D gene uncertain. V lost 5 bases and J lost 0, with 13 bases in between. CDR3 length: 16 residues. The germline V gene encodes CDR1 SGHTA and CDR2 FQGNSA.